This T cell receptor beta chain was found in a study of EBV T-cell therapy then PD-1 blockade in nasopharyngeal carcinoma (dated by TCRdb to the early 2020s). The Qiagen DNeasy Kit was used to extract genomic DNA from the sorted cells. The immunoSEQ platform was used for deep sequencing of the TCR beta chain. The original methods were these. The immunoSEQ Analyzer software was used to analyze the repertoire data. As stored in TCRdb, this immuneACCESS dataset retains in-frame rearrangements with V and J assigned. A fraction of the clones does not appear; measured against another copy, unresolved V genes explain less than half of the discrepancy, and the remainder lacks a known reason. V, J and clone size reflect that table, while D and trimming were determined from the DNA. The sample profile shows over 20,000 clones; approximately 79% of them were found once. The biggest ten clones account for 31% of the sample.

As regards this clone: The antigen it binds to is not known. The sample holds no much larger clone one base away, and base qualities are not on file.

The time point label corresponds to: 266 days after commencement of treatment, after nivolumab therapy. The treatment or condition label of this sample denotes: AdE1-LMPpoly-expanded autologous EBV-specific T-cell therapy followed by anti-PD-1 nivolumab. The CDR3 goes from the cysteine to the phenylalanine over 14 residues. Just the 42-base CDR3 DNA is kept, in frame starting at base 1. The V end loses 1 base and the J end loses 3 bases, and a stretch of 10 bases separates them. Via the germline V gene (reference sequence), CDR1 is SGHNT and CDR2 YYREEE. The rearranged segments are TRBV5-4 and TRBJ1-2; possibly the D gene is TRBD1, per 5 matching bases. Here the sequenced sample was CD8+ T cells from blood, taken at roughly day 250 from a patient whose treatment included autologous EBV-specific T cells and nivolumab. This TCR was sampled from a man aged 35 to 55 with nasopharyngeal carcinoma. The encoded CDR3 is CASSLQGSDYGYTF. The DNA is as follows: TGTGCCAGCAGCTTGCAGGGATCGGACTATGGCTACACCTTC.